This TCR beta chain emerged from a study of blood T cell repertoires in COVID-19 (dated by TCRdb to 2018 to 2020). The study in broad terms: The collaborator samples originated in the United States, Italy and Spain and spanned the acute and convalescent phases of COVID-19. Subjects who had been exposed to COVID-19, were actively infected with it, or had recovered from it provided the deeply sampled blood TCRbeta repertoires that made up the dataset. Where available, HLA class I and class II types were taken from metadata supplied by the sample provider and were not determined by assay-based typing. Nearly every sample came with metadata listing a de-identified subject ID, COVID-19 status, age in years and sex. The repertoires were released in a freely available public database meant as a resource for research on the immune response to SARS-CoV-2. The samples were drawn from two sources: the first 160 participants of the ongoing ImmuneRACE study, and some 1,300 subjects contributed by 6 global collaborators. The prospective study material was composed of cDNA or gDNA derived from T cells, B-cell-depleted T cells, or PBMCs. The full study reports these points: How much clinical and demographic metadata was included differed by source and by participant, and the metadata was provided uncurated.

CDR1 SGHDT and CDR2 YYEEEE were looked up in the germline V gene. CDR3 length: 16 amino acids, cysteine to phenylalanine. Only the CDR3 part of the read is kept: 48 bases, read in frame from the first base. Clipping removes 8 bases from V and 0 bases from J, with 12 as the unmatched junction base count. This clone was counted between two and nine times. The antigen it recognizes is unknown. Base-call qualities are not available, and no considerably larger clone is one nucleotide away. A second Seattle source provided samples from volunteer blood donors who had recovered from COVID-19. Collaborating institutions collected whole blood in K2EDTA tubes following their own protocols. For TCRbeta analysis, collaborators shipped samples in one of three forms: frozen whole blood, isolated PBMCs, or DNA extracted from either of those sample types. TCRbeta CDR3 regions were amplified from genomic DNA using the immunoSEQ Assay, a bias-controlled multiplex PCR. The authors processed their data as follows. The number of nucleated cells in each sample was estimated by amplification of reference gene primers within the assay. To quantify the absolute abundance of each unique TCRbeta CDR3 rearrangement, sequence reads were collapsed and filtered. Productive Simpson clonality was computed per sample as the square root of Simpson's diversity index over productive rearrangements. The table was pulled from immuneACCESS by TCRdb, which kept in-frame rearrangements only. Such tables lose some clones; where checked, under half of the loss comes from unresolved V genes, and the rest has no known cause. That table is the source of V, J and clone size, and D and trimming were worked out from the DNA. The sample includes around 250,000 clones, with approximately 86% observed a single time. Jointly, the top ten make up 1.5% to 2% of the sample.

The sequence joins TRBV5-6 to TRBJ1-2; 8 bases in the junction line up with TRBD1. Sequencing input: peripheral blood. This TCR came from an older woman who had recovered from COVID-19. Read as DNA, the sequence is TGTGCCAGTAACCTCAGGGGGCGTCCCTCTAACTATGGCTACACCTTC. Translated, this is CASNLRGRPSNYGYTF.